This T cell receptor (beta chain) was sequenced in a study of regulatory T cells in long-lasting Graves disease. Building the TCR beta libraries relied on iRepertoire HTBI primers, and CDR3 regions underwent Arm-PCR. TCRdb re-analysed the multiplex PCR reads in MiXCR, keeping a single row per CDR3 protein. The top ten clones hold more than 55% of a sample with under 350,000 distinct CDR3 sequences, 22% of them seen once. The CDR3 is made up of 14 amino acids. Trimming took 3 bases from V and 2 from J, leaving 10 bases between them. Time point in this sample: persistent/refractory GD, antithyroid drugs over 5 years with positive TRAb. PBMC-derived RNA was used for the TCR library.

Sequenced here: peripheral blood mononuclear cells (PBMCs), sampled when the disease was refractory, from a patient treated with antithyroid drugs. This sequence originates from a female donor with Graves disease. This chain connects TRBV12-3 or TRBV12-4 to TRBJ2-5; no firm D call. CDR3 region: CASSLGPAQETQYF. Written as DNA, the CDR3 is TGTGCCAGCAGTTTGGGCCCGGCACAAGAGACCCAGTACTTC.